Listed below are T cell receptor beta chains from one sample, sequenced in a study of persistence of HIV-infected CD4 T cells. The antigens these receptors bind are not known. Using immunoSEQ multiplex PCR, the repertoire was profiled, and TCRdb retains in-frame clones only, with some absent. This sample has roughly 64,000 clones, with under 80% found just once. Here the sequenced sample was CD4+ T cells sorted from PBMCs after roughly 18-hour stimulation, taken from a patient who received antiretroviral therapy. These receptors originate from an adult man with HIV who was CMV-seropositive. Each CDR3 is given with its conserved first and last residue. Fields, in order: J gene, D gene, clone size, V gene, CDR3 DNA, CDR3 protein. A D gene is named only where the DNA matches it firmly. Clone size is given for some rows only: seen once, a few or many times, or a class if the clone is expanded.

j_gene: TRBJ2-1; d_gene: NA; abundance: NA; v_gene: TRBV7-6; CDR3nt: TGTGCCAGCACCCCGAGGGGCCTCACCTACAATGAGCAGTTCTTC; CDR3aa: CASTPRGLTYNEQFF
j_gene: TRBJ1-1; d_gene: NA; abundance: NA; v_gene: TRBV28; CDR3nt: TGTGCCAGCAGTTTATGGCTAGCTAACACTGAAGCTTTCTTT; CDR3aa: CASSLWLANTEAFF
j_gene: TRBJ2-7; d_gene: TRBD1; abundance: NA; v_gene: TRBV27; CDR3nt: TGTGCCAGCAGTCCAGGGACAGTCTATTCCTACGAGCAGTACTTC; CDR3aa: CASSPGTVYSYEQYF
j_gene: TRBJ2-7; d_gene: TRBD1; abundance: NA; v_gene: TRBV25-1; CDR3nt: TGTGCCAGCAGGGAGACAGGGACGGGCTACGAGCAGTACTTC; CDR3aa: CASRETGTGYEQYF
j_gene: TRBJ1-5; d_gene: TRBD1; abundance: NA; v_gene: TRBV19; CDR3nt: TGTGCCAGTAGTACCTATCAGGGGGCAATAGGCAATCAGCCCCAGCATTTT; CDR3aa: CASSTYQGAIGNQPQHF
j_gene: TRBJ1-1; d_gene: NA; abundance: NA; v_gene: TRBV27; CDR3nt: TGTGCCAGCAGCAGTACAAGAACTGAAGCTTTCTTT; CDR3aa: CASSSTRTEAFF
j_gene: TRBJ1-5; d_gene: NA; abundance: NA; v_gene: TRBV19; CDR3nt: TGTGCCAGTAGTATTCGAGGTGGAAATCAGCCCCAGCATTTT; CDR3aa: CASSIRGGNQPQHF
j_gene: TRBJ2-3; d_gene: TRBD2; abundance: NA; v_gene: TRBV28; CDR3nt: TGTGCCAGCAGTTCCGGGGGGGCACGGCAAGATACGCAGTATTTT; CDR3aa: CASSSGGARQDTQYF
j_gene: TRBJ2-5; d_gene: NA; abundance: NA; v_gene: TRBV5-6; CDR3nt: TGTGCCAGCAGCTTGGTCGGGCAGGGTCGCGAGACCCAGTACTTC; CDR3aa: CASSLVGQGRETQYF
j_gene: TRBJ2-2; d_gene: NA; abundance: NA; v_gene: TRBV18; CDR3nt: TGTGCCAGCTCACCACTGGGGACAACCGGGGAGCTGTTTTTT; CDR3aa: CASSPLGTTGELFF
j_gene: TRBJ2-7; d_gene: NA; abundance: NA; v_gene: TRBV10-1; CDR3nt: TGCGCCAGCAGGGGGGCAGGGACGATCTACGAGCAGTACTTC; CDR3aa: CASRGAGTIYEQYF
j_gene: TRBJ2-7; d_gene: NA; abundance: NA; v_gene: TRBV7-9; CDR3nt: TGTGCCAGCAGCAGGGGGGGAACAGGGCCCCGGCTTTGGGAGCAGTACTTC; CDR3aa: CASSRGGTGPRLWEQYF
j_gene: TRBJ2-6; d_gene: NA; abundance: NA; v_gene: TRBV28; CDR3nt: TGTGCCAGCAGTTTGAGGGGGAGGGCTGGGGCCAACGTCCTGACTTTC; CDR3aa: CASSLRGRAGANVLTF
j_gene: TRBJ2-6; d_gene: TRBD1; abundance: NA; v_gene: TRBV19; CDR3nt: TGTGCCAGTAGTCCAGGGACAGGGGGAGCTGGGGCCAACGTCCTGACTTTC; CDR3aa: CASSPGTGGAGANVLTF
j_gene: TRBJ1-1; d_gene: NA; abundance: NA; v_gene: TRBV7-3; CDR3nt: TGTGCCAGCAGCTTAAGTCCGTGGGACACTGAAGCTTTCTTT; CDR3aa: CASSLSPWDTEAFF
j_gene: TRBJ1-2; d_gene: NA; abundance: NA; v_gene: TRBV5-4; CDR3nt: TGTGCCAGCAGCTTGGCTGGGGGGTTTGGCTACACCTTC; CDR3aa: CASSLAGGFGYTF
j_gene: TRBJ1-5; d_gene: NA; abundance: once; v_gene: TRBV5-1; CDR3nt: TGCGCCAGCAGCTTGGCCGTAAATCAGCCCCAGCATTTT; CDR3aa: CASSLAVNQPQHF
j_gene: TRBJ1-5; d_gene: NA; abundance: NA; v_gene: TRBV30; CDR3nt: TGTGCCTGGAGTGTATCGGGGTTCAATCAGCCCCAGCATTTT; CDR3aa: CAWSVSGFNQPQHF
j_gene: TRBJ2-1; d_gene: NA; abundance: NA; v_gene: TRBV15; CDR3nt: TGTGCCACCAGCAGAGGCAGGGGAACGGACAATGAGCAGTTCTTC; CDR3aa: CATSRGRGTDNEQFF
j_gene: TRBJ2-2; d_gene: NA; abundance: NA; v_gene: TRBV15; CDR3nt: TGTGCCACCTCCGACAAGTGGGCCGGGGAGCTGTTTTTT; CDR3aa: CATSDKWAGELFF
j_gene: TRBJ1-2; d_gene: TRBD1; abundance: NA; v_gene: TRBV27; CDR3nt: TGTGCCAGCAGTTCGACCGGGACAGGTCCATCTAACTATGGCTACACCTTC; CDR3aa: CASSSTGTGPSNYGYTF
j_gene: TRBJ1-5; d_gene: NA; abundance: NA; v_gene: TRBV7-6; CDR3nt: TGTGCCAGCAGCCTAGGGGATGGGGGGCAGCCCCAGCATTTT; CDR3aa: CASSLGDGGQPQHF
j_gene: TRBJ2-3; d_gene: NA; abundance: NA; v_gene: TRBV6-5; CDR3nt: TGTGCCACCACCATGGGGGGCTTGAGCACAGATACGCAGTATTTT; CDR3aa: CATTMGGLSTDTQYF
j_gene: TRBJ2-7; d_gene: NA; abundance: once; v_gene: TRBV28; CDR3nt: TGTGCCAGCAGGCCCCCGGGCTTGTACGAGCAGTACTTC; CDR3aa: CASRPPGLYEQYF
j_gene: TRBJ1-5; d_gene: NA; abundance: NA; v_gene: TRBV24-1; CDR3nt: TGTGCCACCAGTGATCCGGGGACAAGCAATCAGCCCCAGCATTTT; CDR3aa: CATSDPGTSNQPQHF
j_gene: TRBJ1-2; d_gene: NA; abundance: once; v_gene: TRBV7-5; CDR3nt: TGTGCCAGAACCGTAGGGGGCCCTAGAGAGGGCTACACCTTC; CDR3aa: CARTVGGPREGYTF
j_gene: TRBJ1-3; d_gene: NA; abundance: NA; v_gene: TRBV11-2; CDR3nt: TGTGCCAGCAGCCCCCAACCCCGGGTACTTGGAAACACCATATATTTT; CDR3aa: CASSPQPRVLGNTIYF
j_gene: TRBJ1-5; d_gene: NA; abundance: NA; v_gene: TRBV5-4; CDR3nt: TGTGCCAGCAGCTTGGGGGGCCCGAATCAGCCCCAGCATTTT; CDR3aa: CASSLGGPNQPQHF
j_gene: TRBJ2-5; d_gene: NA; abundance: few; v_gene: TRBV24-1; CDR3nt: TGTGCCACCAGTGACCCCACAGGGTTAGGAGAGACCCAGTACTTC; CDR3aa: CATSDPTGLGETQYF
j_gene: TRBJ2-7; d_gene: NA; abundance: NA; v_gene: TRBV6-1; CDR3nt: TGTGCCAGCAGTGACCTCGTAGATCTTAACGAGCAGTACTTC; CDR3aa: CASSDLVDLNEQYF
j_gene: TRBJ2-3; d_gene: TRBD2; abundance: few; v_gene: TRBV4-2; CDR3nt: TGTGCCAGCAGCCAAGCGGGGGGGCTAACAGATACGCAGTATTTT; CDR3aa: CASSQAGGLTDTQYF
j_gene: TRBJ2-2; d_gene: NA; abundance: few; v_gene: TRBV7-9; CDR3nt: TGTGCCAGCAGCTTACAGGACGGGGTGTCGAAGGCCGGGGAGCTGTTTTTT; CDR3aa: CASSLQDGVSKAGELFF
j_gene: TRBJ2-1; d_gene: NA; abundance: NA; v_gene: TRBV10-1; CDR3nt: TGCGCCAGCAGTGATATCGTGGGGGCCGGCAATGAGCAGTTCTTC; CDR3aa: CASSDIVGAGNEQFF
j_gene: TRBJ1-4; d_gene: NA; abundance: NA; v_gene: TRBV2; CDR3nt: TGTGCCAGCAGGGGGGATCCCGATGAAAAACTGTTTTTT; CDR3aa: CASRGDPDEKLFF
j_gene: TRBJ1-2; d_gene: NA; abundance: few; v_gene: TRBV30; CDR3nt: TGTGCCTGGAGTGACTTCAGTGGCTACACCTTC; CDR3aa: CAWSDFSGYTF
j_gene: TRBJ1-1; d_gene: TRBD1; abundance: NA; v_gene: TRBV7-9; CDR3nt: TGTGCCAGCAGCCAAAAGGGACAGTTGAACACTGAAGCTTTCTTT; CDR3aa: CASSQKGQLNTEAFF
j_gene: TRBJ1-5; d_gene: NA; abundance: NA; v_gene: TRBV19; CDR3nt: TGTGCCAGTAGTATAGCTCGGACAGCGTATCAGCCCCAGCATTTT; CDR3aa: CASSIARTAYQPQHF
j_gene: TRBJ1-4; d_gene: TRBD1; abundance: NA; v_gene: TRBV4-1; CDR3nt: TGCGCCAGCAGCCAAGACAGGGGGCTTGAAAAACTGTTTTTT; CDR3aa: CASSQDRGLEKLFF
j_gene: TRBJ1-1; d_gene: NA; abundance: NA; v_gene: TRBV4-1; CDR3nt: TGCGCCAGCAGCCCGATCACATTTATGAACACTGAAGCTTTCTTT; CDR3aa: CASSPITFMNTEAFF